This TCR beta chain came from a study of radiotherapy plus CTLA-4 blockade in lung cancer (dated by TCRdb to between 2018 and 2020). With respect to the entire study: Objective responses occurred in roughly 20% of enrolled patients, and approximately 34% achieved disease control. The paper as a whole reports these results and caveats: After treatment with radiotherapy and ipilimumab, TCR clones that originated in tumors expanded in peripheral blood. Increased serum interferon-beta after radiation, together with early dynamic changes in blood T cell clones, were reported to be the strongest predictors of response.

As regards this clone: Its antigen is currently not known. No base-level quality is on record; no much larger clone is a single base apart.

Library construction relied on the immunoSEQ multiplex PCR assay. The table was pulled from immuneACCESS by TCRdb, which kept in-frame rearrangements only. Such tables lose some clones; where checked, under half of the loss comes from unresolved V genes, and the rest has no known cause. This sample lists roughly 57,000 clones; almost 85% were detected once. 6% to 7.5% of the sample is held by the ten biggest clonotypes. In this study, focal radiation therapy paired with CTLA-4 blockade (ipilimumab) was tested in patients who had chemo-refractory metastatic non-small-cell lung cancer. V is pared back by 4 bases and J by 0 bases, with 14 bases lying between the germline termini. Taken from cysteine to phenylalanine, the CDR3 has 15 residues. Kept here is only the CDR3 DNA, which spans 45 bases and is read in frame from base 1. CDR1 and CDR2 are drawn from the germline V gene: SGHRS, YFSETQ.

The specimen was peripheral blood, collected from a patient treated with radiotherapy plus ipilimumab. The TCR comes from a human donor with non-small cell lung cancer whose response to radiotherapy plus ipilimumab could not be evaluated. This sequence uses TRBV5-1 and TRBJ2-7; the D gene is perhaps TRBD2, on 7 matching bases. The DNA sequence reads TGCGCCAGCAGCCTGGGTGGGGGGGCCTCCTACGAGCAGTACTTC. This codes for CASSLGGGASYEQYF.